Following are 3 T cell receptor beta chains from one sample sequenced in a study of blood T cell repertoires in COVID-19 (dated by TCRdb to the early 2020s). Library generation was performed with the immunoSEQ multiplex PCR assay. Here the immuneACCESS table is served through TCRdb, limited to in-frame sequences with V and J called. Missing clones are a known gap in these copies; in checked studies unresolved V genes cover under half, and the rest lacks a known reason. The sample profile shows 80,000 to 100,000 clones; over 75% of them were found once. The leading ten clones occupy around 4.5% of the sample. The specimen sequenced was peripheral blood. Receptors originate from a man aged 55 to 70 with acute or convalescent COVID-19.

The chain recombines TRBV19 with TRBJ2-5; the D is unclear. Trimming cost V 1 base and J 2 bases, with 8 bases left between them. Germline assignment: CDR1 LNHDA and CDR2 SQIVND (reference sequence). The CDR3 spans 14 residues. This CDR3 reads CASSIAGRQETQYF. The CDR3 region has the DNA TGTGCCAGTAGTATAGCAGGAAGACAAGAGACCCAGTACTTC.

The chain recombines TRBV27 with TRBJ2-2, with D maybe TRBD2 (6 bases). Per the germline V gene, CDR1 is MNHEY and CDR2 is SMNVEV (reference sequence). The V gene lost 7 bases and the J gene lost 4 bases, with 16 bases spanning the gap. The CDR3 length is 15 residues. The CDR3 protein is CASNSGVSITGELFF. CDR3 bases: TGTGCCAGCAACTCGGGAGTGTCGATCACCGGGGAGCTGTTTTTT.

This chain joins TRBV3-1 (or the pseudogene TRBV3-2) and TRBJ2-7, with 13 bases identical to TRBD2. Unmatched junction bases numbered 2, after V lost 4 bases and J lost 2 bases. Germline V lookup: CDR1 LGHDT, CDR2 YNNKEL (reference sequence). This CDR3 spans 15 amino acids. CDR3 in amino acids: CASSRGLAGTYEQYF. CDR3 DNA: TGTGCCAGCAGCCGGGGACTAGCGGGGACCTACGAGCAGTACTTC.